One sample yielded the 9 T cell receptor beta chains listed below, sequenced in a study of T cell clonotyping in hematopoietic cell transplantation. The assay was immunoSEQ multiplex PCR, and TCRdb's table has in-frame clones only and misses some. The data contain roughly 8,400 clones, 60% to 80% of them seen just once; the ten biggest clones take up 20% to 25%. The sequencing here drew on peripheral blood mononuclear cells, taken 100 days after allogeneic stem cell transplant. These TCRs come from a male patient over 55 who had an allogeneic stem cell transplant from an unrelated donor, so the T cells may come from the graft donor. Some clones in this sample may be carry-over from other donors' samples.

There are a few counts of this clone. V is TRBV7-2 and J is TRBJ1-3; the D is unclear. Deletions cut 2 bases from V and 0 bases from J, with 2 bases between. The germline V gene has CDR1 SGHTA and CDR2 FQGNSA. CDR3 size: 13 residues. CDR3 sequence: CASSLSSGNTIYF. CDR3 coding DNA: TGTGCCAGCAGCTTAAGCTCTGGAAACACCATATATTTT.

This clone was counted a few times. V and J are TRBV2 and TRBJ1-5; no clear D gene. The CDR3 covers 12 residues. V was cut by 5 bases and J by 4 bases, with 6 bases left in between. CDR1 and CDR2 (germline): SNHLY, FYNNEI. CDR3 amino acids: CASSSGNQPQHF. The CDR3 region has the DNA TGTGCCAGCAGTTCGGGAAATCAGCCCCAGCATTTT.

This clone has a handful of counts. V usage is TRBV14 and J usage is TRBJ2-1; D is uncertain. The CDR3 consists of 16 residues. CDR1 is SGHDN and CDR2 is FVKESK in the germline V gene. Deletions cut 0 bases from V and 5 bases from J, with 14 bases between. The CDR3 is CASSQDVGEPDNEQFF. CDR3 DNA sequence: TGTGCCAGCAGCCAAGATGTTGGGGAACCGGACAATGAGCAGTTCTTC. The variable domain in full, with the rest retrieved from reference TRBV14 and TRBJ2-1, is EAGVTQFPSHSVIEKGQTVTLRCDPISGHDNLYWYRRVMGKEIKFLLHFVKESKQDESGMPNNRFLAERTGGTYSTLKVQPAELEDSGVYFCASSQDVGEPDNEQFFGPGTRLTVL.

The chain combines TRBV5-4 with TRBJ1-4; 7 positions agree with TRBD1. V shed 5 bases and J 8 bases; nucleotides not matched to a gene: 6. The CDR3 contains 13 residues. The germline V gene encodes CDR1 SGHNT and CDR2 YYREEE (reference sequence). CDR3 amino acids: CASRQGTGEKLFF. In DNA form, the CDR3 reads TGTGCCAGCAGACAGGGGACGGGAGAAAAACTGTTTTTT.

Written as DNA, the CDR3 is TGTGCCACCAGCAGCTCTCTGCGGGGCGCAGATACGCAGTATTTT. It is translated as CATSSSLRGADTQYF. V and J are TRBV15 and TRBJ2-3, with D possibly being TRBD2 (6 bases). This CDR3 comprises 15 residues. Trimming pared 3 bases from V and 4 bases from J, leaving 14 bases between. CDR1 is LNHNV, CDR2 YYDKDF, per germline (reference sequence).

V and J are TRBV7-2 and TRBJ1-1, with unresolved D. Per germline, CDR1 SGHTA and CDR2 FQGNSA. Trimming shortened V by 5 bases and J by 5 bases, and 21 bases separated the two germline ends. This CDR3 spans 16 amino acids. CDR3 sequence: CASSTAPIGVVTEAFF. Here the CDR3 DNA reads TGTGCCAGCAGCACCGCGCCAATAGGAGTGGTTACTGAAGCTTTCTTT.

The CDR3 region is CASSSSGTEAFF. CDR3 DNA: TGTGCCAGCAGTTCTAGCGGGACTGAAGCTTTCTTT. The chain couples TRBV6-5 to TRBJ1-1; D unresolved. CDR3 length: 12 amino acids. V shed 4 bases and J shed 5 bases, with 8 bases lying between them. Germline CDR1 and CDR2: MNHEY and SVGAGI.

In this sample, this clone turned up once. This CDR3 reads CASTPTGGKGSDTQYF. The CDR3 nucleotides read TGTGCCAGCACCCCGACGGGCGGGAAAGGATCAGATACGCAGTATTTT. The J gene is TRBJ2-3, the V gene TRBV7-9, with D possibly matching TRBD2 (6 bases). V was trimmed by 7 bases and J by 4 bases, leaving 21 bases between them. CDR3 length: 16 residues. Germline lookup yields CDR1 SEHNR and CDR2 FQNEAQ (reference sequence).

This chain links TRBV9 with TRBJ1-3; no reliable D call. V was trimmed by 0 bases and J by 0 bases, leaving 10 bases between them. Per the germline V gene, CDR1 is SGDLS and CDR2 is YYNGEE. There are 16 residues in the CDR3. CDR3 bases: TGTGCCAGCAGCGTAGGTCTGACGAGCTCTGGAAACACCATATATTTT. Translating gives CASSVGLTSSGNTIYF.